This TCR beta chain emerged from a study of cytomegalovirus exposure and HLA in healthy donors. General study findings and limits: A later analysis linked some 18,000 TCR beta sequences to HLA alleles at 0.05 false discovery rate. Generally TCR sequences proved uncommon, though certain public TCRs appeared in numerous donors.

With regard to this clone: The antigen remains unidentified.

PCR employed 60 Vbeta and 13 Jbeta primers. TCRdb's copy holds only in-frame clones and misses some; the assay was immunoSEQ multiplex PCR. Of about 120,000 clones listed, 80% are singletons. The origin of this receptor is a male donor in good health and CMV-seronegative. The sequenced sample was PBMCs.

The CDR3 is CASSLAGAYNEQFF. Written as DNA, the CDR3 is TGTGCCAGTTCACTAGCGGGAGCGTACAATGAGCAGTTCTTC. This chain joins TRBV10-3 and TRBJ2-1, with 11 positions matching TRBD2. From germline, CDR1 is ENHRY and CDR2 SYGVKD. CDR3 length: 14 amino acids. Losses at the gene ends were 10 bases for V and 4 bases for J; bases not matched to a gene: 6.